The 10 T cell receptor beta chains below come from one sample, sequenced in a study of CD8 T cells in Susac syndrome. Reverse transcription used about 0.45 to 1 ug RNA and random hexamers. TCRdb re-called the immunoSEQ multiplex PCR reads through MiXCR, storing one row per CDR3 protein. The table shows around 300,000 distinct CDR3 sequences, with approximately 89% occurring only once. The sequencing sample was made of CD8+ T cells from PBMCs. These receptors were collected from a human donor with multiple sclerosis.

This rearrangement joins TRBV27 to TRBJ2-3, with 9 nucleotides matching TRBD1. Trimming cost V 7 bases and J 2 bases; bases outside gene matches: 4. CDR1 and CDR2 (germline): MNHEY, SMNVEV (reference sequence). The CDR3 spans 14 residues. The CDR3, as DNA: TGTGCCAGCAATCTACAGGGGGCCACAGATACGCAGTATTTT. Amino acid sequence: CASNLQGATDTQYF.

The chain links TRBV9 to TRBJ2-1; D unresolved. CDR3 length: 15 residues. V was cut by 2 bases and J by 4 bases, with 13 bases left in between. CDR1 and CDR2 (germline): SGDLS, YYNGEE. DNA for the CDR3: TGTGCCAGCAGCGTTGGGCTAGGCTTATACAATGAGCAGTTCTTC. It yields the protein CASSVGLGLYNEQFF.

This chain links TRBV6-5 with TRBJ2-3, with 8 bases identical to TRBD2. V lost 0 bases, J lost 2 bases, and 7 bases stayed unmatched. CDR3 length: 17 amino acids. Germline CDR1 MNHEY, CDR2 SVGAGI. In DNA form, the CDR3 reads TGTGCCAGCAGTTACTCAGAAAATAGCGGGGACACAGATACGCAGTATTTT. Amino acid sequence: CASSYSENSGDTDTQYF.

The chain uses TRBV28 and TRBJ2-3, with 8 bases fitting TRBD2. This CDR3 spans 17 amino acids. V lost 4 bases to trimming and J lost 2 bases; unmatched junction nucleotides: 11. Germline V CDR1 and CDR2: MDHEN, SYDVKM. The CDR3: CASSSTGLAVTTDTQYF. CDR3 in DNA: TGTGCCAGCAGTTCCACCGGACTAGCCGTAACCACAGATACGCAGTATTTT.

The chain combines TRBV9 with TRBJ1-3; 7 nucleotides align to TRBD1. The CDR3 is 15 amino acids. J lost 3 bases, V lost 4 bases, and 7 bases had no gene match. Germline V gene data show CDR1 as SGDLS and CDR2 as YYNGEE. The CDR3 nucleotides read TGTGCCAGCAGCCCACAGGGGACGAATGGAAACACCATATATTTT. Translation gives CASSPQGTNGNTIYF.

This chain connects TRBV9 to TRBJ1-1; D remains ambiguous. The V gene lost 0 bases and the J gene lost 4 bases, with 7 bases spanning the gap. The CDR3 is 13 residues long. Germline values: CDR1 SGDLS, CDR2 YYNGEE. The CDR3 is CASSVGGFTEAFF. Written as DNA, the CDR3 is TGTGCCAGCAGCGTAGGGGGATTCACTGAAGCTTTCTTT. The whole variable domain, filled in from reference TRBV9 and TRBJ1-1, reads DSGVTQTPKHLITATGQRVTLRCSPRSGDLSVYWYQQSLDQGLQFLIQYYNGEERAKGNILERFSAQQFPDLHSELNLSSLELGDSALYFCASSVGGFTEAFFGQGTRLTVV.

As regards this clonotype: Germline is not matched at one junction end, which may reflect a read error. The CDR3 sequence: CASSVLASDEQYF. For the CDR3, the DNA is TGTGCCAGCAGCGTTTTAGCCTCCGACGAGCAGTACTTC. The V and J genes are TRBV7-9 and TRBJ2-7; D gene ambiguous. The CDR3 extends over 13 amino acids. Germline CDR1 SEHNR, CDR2 FQNEAQ (reference sequence). Variable domain in full (rest from reference TRBV7-9 and TRBJ2-7): DTGVSQNPRHKITKRGQNVTFRCDPISEHNRLYWYRQTLGQGPEFLTYFQNEAQLEKSRLLSDRFSAERPKGSFSTLEIQRTEQGDSAMYLCASSVLASDEQYFGPGTRLTVT.

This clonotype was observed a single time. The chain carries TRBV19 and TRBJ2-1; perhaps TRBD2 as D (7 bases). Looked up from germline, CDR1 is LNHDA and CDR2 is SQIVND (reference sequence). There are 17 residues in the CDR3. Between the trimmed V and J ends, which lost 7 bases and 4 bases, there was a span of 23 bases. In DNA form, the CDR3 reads TGTGCCAGTAACGAGGAGGGGGGAGGGGCAATGTACAATGAGCAGTTCTTC. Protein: CASNEEGGGAMYNEQFF.

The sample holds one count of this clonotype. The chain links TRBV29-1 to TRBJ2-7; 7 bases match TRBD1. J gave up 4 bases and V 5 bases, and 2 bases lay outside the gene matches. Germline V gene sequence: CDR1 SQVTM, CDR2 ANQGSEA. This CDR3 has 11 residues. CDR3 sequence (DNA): TGCAGCGTTAACAGGGGATACGAGCAGTACTTC. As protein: CSVNRGYEQYF.

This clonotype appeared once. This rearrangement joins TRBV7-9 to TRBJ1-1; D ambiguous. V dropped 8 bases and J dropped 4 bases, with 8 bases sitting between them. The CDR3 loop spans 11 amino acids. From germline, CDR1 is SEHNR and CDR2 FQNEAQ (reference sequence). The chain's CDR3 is CASARSTEAFF. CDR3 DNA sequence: TGTGCCAGCGCAAGGAGCACTGAAGCTTTCTTT.